The 17 T cell receptor beta chains given below trace back to one sample, sequenced in a study of T-cell memory formation after mild COVID-19. One entry per CDR3 protein results from TCRdb running MiXCR on the 5' RACE reads. The data contain about 57,000 distinct CDR3 sequences, 10% to 15% of them singletons. Sequencing was done on a sample of PBMCs or a T cell subset sorted from them (not recorded which). Every receptor here comes from a man between 18 and 29 years old who had mild COVID-19 (a few samples of this study predate the infection). Cell type and time point are not known.

V is TRBV3-1 and J is TRBJ1-2; D perhaps matches TRBD1 (5 bases). Germline-derived CDR1 and CDR2 are LGHDT and YNNKEL (reference sequence). Trimming removed 10 bases from V and 7 bases from J, with 25 bases in between. The CDR3 covers 15 residues. The CDR3 reads CATCPGARPHTGYTF. Written as DNA, the CDR3 is TGTGCCACCTGCCCCGGGGCCAGGCCCCATACTGGCTACACCTTC.

This clonotype was found many times. The rearrangement joins TRBV7-6 to TRBJ2-5, with TRBD1 matching 7 bases. CDR1 SGHVS and CDR2 FNYEAQ come from the germline V gene. After removal of 5 bases from V and 2 bases from J, the junction contained 5 bases not matched to a gene. The CDR3 contains 14 residues. Here the CDR3 reads CASSAGTAQETQYF. The CDR3 DNA reads TGTGCCAGCAGCGCCGGGACAGCACAAGAGACCCAGTACTTC.

This chain joins TRBV20-1 and TRBJ2-5, with unresolved D. CDR3 length equals 13 residues. Germline loops: CDR1 DFQATT, CDR2 SNEGSKA (reference sequence). Between the trimmed V and J ends, which lost 3 bases and 5 bases, there was a span of 13 bases. CDR3 DNA: TGCAGTGCTAGTCTTCCAGATCCGGAGACCCAGTACTTC. Residues: CSASLPDPETQYF.

This clonotype was counted between two and nine times. This chain connects TRBV4-2 to TRBJ2-1; unclear D gene. V lost 1 base, J lost 10 bases, and 8 bases lay in between. This CDR3 contains 12 residues. The germline CDR1 and CDR2 sequences are LGHNA and YNFKEQ. CDR3 nucleotide sequence: TGTGCCAGCAGCCAAGTACACGGGGAGCAGTTCTTC. It yields the protein CASSQVHGEQFF.

This clonotype has only a few counts. V and J are TRBV5-1 and TRBJ2-3; D is unresolved. Trimming stripped 4 bases from V and 1 base from J, with 10 bases between. The CDR3 loop spans 14 amino acids. CDR1 and CDR2 from the germline V gene are SGHRS and YFSETQ. CDR3 sequence (DNA): TGCGCCAGCAGCCCTAACCAAGGCACAGATACGCAGTATTTT. Translated, it gives CASSPNQGTDTQYF.

This clonotype was picked up a small number of times. The genes are TRBV9 and TRBJ1-6, with 8 bases identical to TRBD1. Germline values: CDR1 SGDLS, CDR2 YYNGEE. The CDR3 spans 15 residues. With 0 bases clipped from V and 7 bases from J, the junction kept 3 bases outside the gene matches. CDR3 bases: TGTGCCAGCAGCGTAGGGAGACAGGGGAATTCACCCCTCCACTTT. It translates to CASSVGRQGNSPLHF. Looking up the rest from reference TRBV9 and TRBJ1-6 gives the full variable domain: DSGVTQTPKHLITATGQRVTLRCSPRSGDLSVYWYQQSLDQGLQFLIQYYNGEERAKGNILERFSAQQFPDLHSELNLSSLELGDSALYFCASSVGRQGNSPLHFGNGTRLTVT.

This clonotype was detected only a few times. The CDR3 DNA reads TGTGCCAGCAGCTCCGGGCAAACAGACCAAGAGACCCAGTACTTC. It is translated as CASSSGQTDQETQYF. The rearrangement links TRBV6-2 or TRBV6-3 to TRBJ2-5; no reliable D call. There are 15 residues in the CDR3. Germline V gene lookup returns CDR1 MNHEY and CDR2 SVGEGT. With 6 bases removed from V and 0 bases from J, the gap between germline ends came to 14 bases.

V gene TRBV12-3 or TRBV12-4 combines with J gene TRBJ1-5; D perhaps matches TRBD1 (5 bases). This CDR3 spans 13 amino acids. Trimming cost V 8 bases and J 2 bases, with 10 bases left between them. The CDR3 loop is CASGGVGNQPQHF. In DNA, the CDR3 is TGTGCCAGCGGGGGTGTGGGCAATCAGCCCCAGCATTTT.

This clonotype was observed a handful of times. This sequence joins TRBV21-1 and TRBJ2-2; the listed D gene, TRBD1, was not tested against the DNA. TRBV21-1 is a pseudogene segment. The CDR3 is 18 residues long. The CDR3 DNA sequence: TGTGCCGCCACCGGGACAGGGGGCTCGCGGGGGATCACCGGGGAGCTGTTTTTT. Amino acids: CAATGTGGSRGITGELFF.

This clonotype was seen only a few times. The CDR3 DNA reads TGTGCCACCGAGACAGGGGGGAACTATGGCTACACCTTC. It encodes CATETGGNYGYTF. The V gene is TRBV10-3, the J gene TRBJ1-2; TRBD1 matches at 9 bases. After removal of 10 bases from V and 2 bases from J, the junction contained 5 bases not matched to a gene. The CDR3 covers 13 residues. Germline CDR1 reads ENHRY; CDR2 reads SYGVKD.

In this sample, this clonotype turned up many times. This chain uses TRBV3-1 with TRBJ2-1, with D perhaps given as TRBD1 or TRBD2 (5 bases each). Between the trimmed V and J ends, which lost 4 bases and 7 bases, there was a span of 17 bases. This CDR3 contains 15 residues. CDR1 LGHDT and CDR2 YNNKEL come from the germline V gene (reference sequence). The CDR3 loop is CASSLGTHPTNEQFF. In nucleotides, the CDR3 is TGTGCCAGCAGCCTAGGGACCCACCCAACAAATGAGCAGTTCTTC.

This clonotype was recorded a few times. V is TRBV3-1 and J is TRBJ2-1; 15 bases match TRBD2. Trimming cost V 3 bases and J 7 bases; bases outside gene matches: 7. The CDR3 has 17 amino acids. Germline CDR1 LGHDT, CDR2 YNNKEL (reference sequence). The CDR3 protein is CASSQGTGTSGGNEQFF. Written as DNA, the CDR3 is TGTGCCAGCAGCCAGGGAACCGGGACTAGCGGGGGGAATGAGCAGTTCTTC.

The chain couples TRBV9 to TRBJ1-1; 7 bases line up with TRBD1. The J segment lost 3 bases and the V segment lost 4 bases, leaving 9 bases of the junction unmatched. Looked up from germline, CDR1 is SGDLS and CDR2 is YYNGEE. This CDR3 region has 15 residues. The DNA of the CDR3 is TGTGCCAGCAGCCCCAGACAGGGACTGGACACTGAAGCTTTCTTT. It codes for CASSPRQGLDTEAFF.

This clonotype was observed at least ten times. V and J are TRBV7-2 and TRBJ2-3; perhaps TRBD2 as D (5 bases). Germline loops: CDR1 SGHTA, CDR2 FQGNSA. This CDR3 is 15 amino acids long. Trimming stripped 7 bases from V and 2 bases from J, with 16 bases between. The CDR3 loop reads CASIKMAGFTDTQYF. CDR3 DNA sequence: TGTGCCAGCATCAAAATGGCGGGTTTCACAGATACGCAGTATTTT.

CDR3 DNA: TGTGCCAGCAACTCCGAGCTCGGCACTGAAGCTTTCTTT. Encoded protein: CASNSELGTEAFF. This chain links TRBV27 with TRBJ1-1, with D hard to call. Trimming pared 7 bases from V and 4 bases from J, leaving 13 bases between. The CDR3 covers 13 residues. Germline V gene data show CDR1 as MNHEY and CDR2 as SMNVEV (reference sequence).

V gene TRBV7-2 combines with J gene TRBJ1-5; D gene unclear. This CDR3 has 15 amino acids. Germline lookup yields CDR1 SGHTA and CDR2 FQGNSA. V was clipped by 2 bases and J by 3 bases, with 11 bases between them. CDR3 in amino acids: CASSLLRELNQPQHF. CDR3 coding DNA: TGTGCCAGCAGCTTACTTCGGGAGCTCAATCAGCCCCAGCATTTT.

This clonotype was detected many times. This chain connects TRBV6-5 to TRBJ1-5; 11 bases agree with TRBD1. Germline V gene data show CDR1 as MNHEY and CDR2 as SVGAGI. The CDR3 covers 15 residues. V shed 5 bases, J shed 7 bases, and the junction held 7 bases outside the gene matches. CDR3 sequence (DNA): TGTGCCAGCAGTACGGGGACAGGGGGGAGGCAGCCCCAGCATTTT. Translating it yields CASSTGTGGRQPQHF.